The rows below give T cell receptor beta chains drawn from one sample of a study of T cell responses to AZD1222 COVID-19 vaccine. TCRdb's table, derived via immunoSEQ multiplex PCR, lists solely in-frame clones and lacks some. The profile shows tens of thousands of clones, 86% of them singletons. The input for sequencing was peripheral blood, taken on day 0 of AZD1222 vaccination. The receptors were gathered from an adult in good health. The CDR3 runs from the conserved cysteine through the conserved F or W. D genes are given only for firm matches. Size is omitted from some rows. Given values are once, few, many or a class for expanded clones.

>TRBV7-9|.|.|TRBJ2-3
TGTGCCAGCAGCTATACCGGGACTAGCACAGATACGCAGTATTTT
CASSYTGTSTDTQYF
>TRBV11-3|.|.|TRBJ2-7
TGTGCCAGCAGTCGTCAAAGGGGCGGTACCTACGAGCAGTACTTC
CASSRQRGGTYEQYF
>TRBV30|.|.|TRBJ1-2
TGTGCCTGGAGTGCGGGAATTTACTATGGCTACACCTTC
CAWSAGIYYGYTF
>TRBV7-3|TRBD2|.|TRBJ2-3
TGTGCCAGCAGCTTAGCTAGCGGGAGCACAGATACGCAGTATTTT
CASSLASGSTDTQYF
>TRBV18|TRBD1|few|TRBJ1-4
TGTGCCAGCTCACCGGGACAGGGAGATGAAAAACTGTTTTTT
CASSPGQGDEKLFF
>TRBV5-3|.|.|TRBJ2-2
TGTGCCAGAAGCTTTAGAGAACCCTCTCCCACCGGGGAGCTGTTTTTT
CARSFREPSPTGELFF
>TRBV28|.|.|TRBJ1-2
TGTGCCAGCGGTAGCGGGGGGTTGGAAAACTATGGCTACACCTTC
CASGSGGLENYGYTF
>TRBV18|.|.|TRBJ1-6
TGTGCCAGCTCACCACAGGGACCTTATAATTCACCCCTCCACTTT
CASSPQGPYNSPLHF
>TRBV30|.|.|TRBJ1-4
TGTGCCTGGAGTCCGAAACAGGGAGCGCGGGGTGAAAAACTGTTTTTT
CAWSPKQGARGEKLFF
>TRBV14|.|.|TRBJ1-1
TGTGCCAGCAGCCCCCGGGCAGATTGGAACACTGAAGCTTTCTTT
CASSPRADWNTEAFF
>TRBV14|TRBD2|few|TRBJ2-7
TGTGCCAGCAGCCAAGATGCGGGGACTAGCGCGGACGAGCAGTACTTC
CASSQDAGTSADEQYF
>TRBV27|.|.|TRBJ1-6
TGTGCCAGCAGCCAACCCCGGGGCCGGCGGTCACCCCTCCACTTT
CASSQPRGRRSPLHF
>TRBV6-6|.|.|TRBJ2-7
TGTGCCAGCAAAGAATCGGCGGGAAACGAGCAGTACTTC
CASKESAGNEQYF
>TRBV18|.|.|TRBJ1-4
TGTGCCAGCTCACCTTCACACACTAATGAAAAACTGTTTTTT
CASSPSHTNEKLFF
>TRBV20-1|TRBD2|few|TRBJ2-1
TGCAGTGCTAGTTTCCATCCGGGACTAGCGGGAGGAAGTGCCGACAATGAGCAGTTCTTC
CSASFHPGLAGGSADNEQFF
>TRBV10-3|TRBD1|once|TRBJ1-2
TGTGCCATTTCCCGGGACAGGCCGACCTTTAACTATGGCTACACCTTC
CAISRDRPTFNYGYTF
>TRBV9|TRBD1|.|TRBJ1-2
TGTGCCAGCAGCGCCTCCAAAGACAGGGATTCCTCCTATGGCTACACCTTC
CASSASKDRDSSYGYTF
>TRBV5-1|TRBD2|.|TRBJ2-1
TGCGCCAGCAGCTTGGGGCTAGCGGGAGGCCACAATGAGCAGTTCTTC
CASSLGLAGGHNEQFF
>TRBV7-9|.|.|TRBJ1-1
TGTGCCAGCAGCTTATCGTTATCGAGGAACACTGAAGCTTTCTTT
CASSLSLSRNTEAFF
>TRBV7-8|.|.|TRBJ1-5
TGTGCCAGCAGCTTAGCTGGGCCTCAATTGCCCCAGCATTTT
CASSLAGPQLPQHF
>TRBV6-1|TRBD1|.|TRBJ1-2
TGTGCCAGCAGTGAAGCGGCAGGGGGTAGTTATGGCTACACCTTC
CASSEAAGGSYGYTF
>TRBV5-6|.|.|TRBJ1-4
TGTGCCAGCAGCCCCGGGCGGACTAATGAAAAACTGTTTTTT
CASSPGRTNEKLFF
>TRBV27|TRBD1|few|TRBJ1-1
TGTGCCAGCAGTTTATTCCGACAGGGTGGTCGGGGCACTGAAGCTTTCTTT
CASSLFRQGGRGTEAFF
>TRBV4-1|.|.|TRBJ1-6
TGCGCCAGCAGCCAAGATTCAAAGCATAATTCACCCCTCCACTTT
CASSQDSKHNSPLHF
>TRBV6-5|TRBD1|once|TRBJ2-7
TGTGCCAGCAGTATAGACAGGGTATACTACGAGCAGTACTTC
CASSIDRVYYEQYF
>TRBV30|.|.|TRBJ1-1
TGTGCCTCTACTTCCTGGGGCACTGAAGCTTTCTTT
CASTSWGTEAFF
>TRBV19|.|.|TRBJ2-7
TGTGCAAGTACTCCAGGGGAGACCTACGAGCAGTACTTC
CASTPGETYEQYF
>TRBV4-2|.|.|TRBJ2-5
TGTGCCAGCAGCCAAGAGTGGGAGTCAGAGACCCAGTACTTC
CASSQEWESETQYF
>TRBV11-2|.|.|TRBJ1-1
TGTGCCAGCAGCTTAAGAAGGGGAACGAACACTGAAGCTTTCTTT
CASSLRRGTNTEAFF
>TRBV29-1|.|.|TRBJ2-7
TGCAGCGTTGAAGTCTCAGGAAGCTCCTACGAGCAGTACTTC
CSVEVSGSSYEQYF
>TRBV7-8|.|.|TRBJ1-1
TGTGCCAGCAGCCCCGGACAGACTGAAGCTTTCTTT
CASSPGQTEAFF
>TRBV12-3/TRBV12-4|.|.|TRBJ2-1
TGTGCCAGCAGTTTATACGTTGAGCAGTTCTTC
CASSLYVEQFF
>TRBV3-1/TRBV3-2|.|.|TRBJ1-1
TGTGCCAGCAGCCCCCGGGGGAACACTGAAGCTTTCTTT
CASSPRGNTEAFF
>TRBV14|.|.|TRBJ2-7
TGTGCCAGCAGCCAAGAAGGGGGATTCTCGGACTACGAGCAGTACTTC
CASSQEGGFSDYEQYF
>TRBV25-1|.|.|TRBJ2-2
TGTGCCACGATGGGCAAGTTTTCCGGGGAGCTGTTTTTT
CATMGKFSGELFF
>TRBV6-5|.|.|TRBJ1-1
TGTGCCAGCAGGGGTGGCGACAGCCGAAACACTGAAGCTTTCTTT
CASRGGDSRNTEAFF
>TRBV7-3|.|.|TRBJ1-4
TGTGCCAGCAGCGCAGACGGTGAAAAACTGTTTTTT
CASSADGEKLFF
>TRBV5-6|.|.|TRBJ2-3
TGTGCCAGCAGCTTGGCCGGCACAGATACGCAGTATTTT
CASSLAGTDTQYF
>TRBV5-6|.|.|TRBJ2-7
TGTGCCAGCAGCTCGGCAGCCGGGGTAACTTACGAGCAGTACTTC
CASSSAAGVTYEQYF
>TRBV7-2|.|.|TRBJ2-7
TGTGCCAGCAGCACAATTGGCTACGAGCAGTACTTC
CASSTIGYEQYF
>TRBV5-1|.|.|TRBJ2-1
TGCGCCAGCAGCTTGGACGGACCTCGGAGGAATGAGCAGTTCTTC
CASSLDGPRRNEQFF
>TRBV7-9|.|.|TRBJ2-2
TGTGCCAGCACCGACCGCGGGGACACCGGGGAGCTGTTTTTT
CASTDRGDTGELFF
>TRBV19|.|.|TRBJ2-1
TGTGCCAGTAGTTGGGGACGGAAGTATGAGCAGTTCTTC
CASSWGRKYEQFF
>TRBV30|TRBD2|.|TRBJ2-7
TGTGCCTGGGCCCTGAGCGGGGGGCGCTACGAGCAGTACTTC
CAWALSGGRYEQYF
>TRBV5-4|.|.|TRBJ2-6
TGTGCCAGCAGCCGTGGGGCGGAGGGGGCCAACGTCCTGACTTTC
CASSRGAEGANVLTF
>TRBV9|.|.|TRBJ2-7
TGTGCCAGCAGCGTAGCCGGGGGCCCCTACGAGCAGTACTTC
CASSVAGGPYEQYF
>TRBV30|TRBD1|few|TRBJ1-5
TGTGCCTGGCAATCACAGGGGGCAAGGAATCAGCCCCAGCATTTT
CAWQSQGARNQPQHF
>TRBV3-1/TRBV3-2|TRBD1|.|TRBJ1-1
TGTGCCAGCAGCCCAGGGACAGGGAGGGACACTGAAGCTTTCTTT
CASSPGTGRDTEAFF
>TRBV27|TRBD1|.|TRBJ1-2
TGTGCCAGCAGTATCCGGGACAGGGTGGGTGGCTACACCTTC
CASSIRDRVGGYTF
>TRBV19|.|.|TRBJ1-4
TGTGCCAGTCGGGACGGCGGAACTAATGAAAAACTGTTTTTT
CASRDGGTNEKLFF
>TRBV11-2|TRBD2|.|TRBJ2-1
TGTGCCAGCAGCTTACGGGGGGGAGTCTCCTACAATGAGCAGTTCTTC
CASSLRGGVSYNEQFF
>TRBV6-5|TRBD1|.|TRBJ1-4
TGTGCCAGCAGTCCCGGACAGGGGGCGCAGAAACTGTTTTTT
CASSPGQGAQKLFF